Following are 2 T cell receptor beta chains from one sample sequenced in a study of cytomegalovirus exposure and HLA in healthy donors. It was with 60 Vbeta and 13 Jbeta primers that the PCR ran. TCRdb's copy holds only in-frame clones and misses some; the assay was immunoSEQ multiplex PCR. The sample lists approximately 150,000 clones; about 83% were seen once. The sequenced sample was PBMCs. These receptor sequences come from a girl aged 10 to 17 in good health and CMV-seropositive.

The J gene is TRBJ1-1, the V gene TRBV19; 8 bases fit TRBD1. J gave up 6 bases and V 4 bases, and 7 bases lay outside the gene matches. This CDR3 spans 14 amino acids. In germline, CDR1 is LNHDA, CDR2 SQIVND (reference sequence). CDR3 residues: CASSRGQESSEAFF. The CDR3 nucleotides are TGTGCCAGTAGTAGGGGACAGGAAAGCTCTGAAGCTTTCTTT.

This sequence joins TRBV4-2 and TRBJ1-5; the D is unclear. From germline, CDR1 is LGHNA and CDR2 YNFKEQ. This CDR3 is built from 14 residues. The V and J ends lost 0 bases and 3 bases respectively, with 6 bases between them. CDR3 residues: CASSQDSDNQPQHF. The CDR3 nucleotides read TGTGCCAGCAGCCAAGATTCAGACAATCAGCCCCAGCATTTT.